This T cell receptor beta chain appears in the sequencing data of a study of cytomegalovirus exposure and HLA in healthy donors. V was pared by 3 bases and J by 6 bases, with 10 bases of the junction left unmatched. The CDR3 runs 17 residues. Germline V lookup: CDR1 MDHEN, CDR2 SYDVKM. The PCR used 60 Vbeta and 13 Jbeta primers. Profiling relied on immunoSEQ multiplex PCR, and the TCRdb table lists in-frame clones only, not all of them. In the table there are 140,000 to 150,000 clones, about 80% of which are singletons. The chain joins TRBV28 to TRBJ2-1, with TRBD2 matching 11 bases. Sequences were obtained from PBMCs. This clonotype was sampled from a young woman in good health and CMV-seropositive. CDR3 sequence reads: CASSFITSGGDGNEQFF. DNA of the CDR3: TGTGCCAGCAGTTTCATAACTAGCGGGGGTGATGGCAATGAGCAGTTCTTC. Full variable domain (outside the CDR3, taken from reference TRBV28 and TRBJ2-1): DVKVTQSSRYLVKRTGEKVFLECVQDMDHENMFWYRQDPGLGLRLIYFSYDVKMKEKGDIPEGYSVSREKKERFSLILESASTNQTSMYLCASSFITSGGDGNEQFFGPGTRLTVL.